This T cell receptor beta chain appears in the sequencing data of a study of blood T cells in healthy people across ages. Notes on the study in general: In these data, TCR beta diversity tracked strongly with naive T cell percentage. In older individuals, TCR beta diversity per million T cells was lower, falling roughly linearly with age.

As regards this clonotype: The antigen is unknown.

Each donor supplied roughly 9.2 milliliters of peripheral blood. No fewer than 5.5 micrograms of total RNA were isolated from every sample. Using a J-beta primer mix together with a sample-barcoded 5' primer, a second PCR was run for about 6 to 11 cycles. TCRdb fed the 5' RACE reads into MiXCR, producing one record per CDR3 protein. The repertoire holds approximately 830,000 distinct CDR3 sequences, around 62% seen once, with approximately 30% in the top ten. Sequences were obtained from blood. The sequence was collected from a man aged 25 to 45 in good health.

As DNA, the CDR3 is TGTGCCAGCCCCTCGGGGGGGCCGGGCACAGATACGCAGTATTTT. It codes for CASPSGGPGTDTQYF. The V call is TRBV28, the J call TRBJ2-3; 8 bases align to TRBD2. The CDR3 is made up of 15 amino acids. J gave up 1 base and V 8 bases, and 8 bases lay outside the gene matches. Germline V gives CDR1 MDHEN, CDR2 SYDVKM.